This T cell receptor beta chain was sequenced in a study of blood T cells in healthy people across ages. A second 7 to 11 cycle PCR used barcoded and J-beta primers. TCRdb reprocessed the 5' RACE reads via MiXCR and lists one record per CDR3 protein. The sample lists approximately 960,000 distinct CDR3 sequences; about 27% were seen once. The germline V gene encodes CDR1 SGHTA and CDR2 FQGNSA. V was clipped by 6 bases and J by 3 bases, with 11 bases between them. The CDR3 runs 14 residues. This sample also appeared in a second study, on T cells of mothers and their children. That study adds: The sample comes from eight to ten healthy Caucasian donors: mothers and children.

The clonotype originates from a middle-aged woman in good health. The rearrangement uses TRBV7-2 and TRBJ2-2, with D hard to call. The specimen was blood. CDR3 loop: CASRLWADTGELFF. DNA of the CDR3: TGTGCCAGCAGACTTTGGGCGGACACCGGGGAGCTGTTTTTT.